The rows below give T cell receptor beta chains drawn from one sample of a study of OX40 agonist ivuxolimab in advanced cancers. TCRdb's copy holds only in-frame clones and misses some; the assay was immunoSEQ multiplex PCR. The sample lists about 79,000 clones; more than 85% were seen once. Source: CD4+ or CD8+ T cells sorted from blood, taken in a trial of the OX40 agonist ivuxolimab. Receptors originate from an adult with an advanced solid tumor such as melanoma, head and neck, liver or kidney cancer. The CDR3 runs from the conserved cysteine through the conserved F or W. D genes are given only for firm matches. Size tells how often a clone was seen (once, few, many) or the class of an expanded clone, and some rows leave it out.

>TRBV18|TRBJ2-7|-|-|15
CASSPGTGGVYEQYF
TGTGCCAGCTCACCCGGGACCGGCGGTGTCTACGAGCAGTACTTC
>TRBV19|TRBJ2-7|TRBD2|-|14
CASSIRLAGGEQYF
TGTGCCAGTAGTATCCGACTAGCGGGAGGTGAGCAGTACTTC
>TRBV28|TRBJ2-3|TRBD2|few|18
CASSWVVSGSPRTDTQYF
TGTGCCAGCAGTTGGGTCGTTAGCGGGAGCCCTCGCACAGATACGCAGTATTTT
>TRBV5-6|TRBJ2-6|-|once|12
CASSRPALILTF
TGTGCCAGCAGCCGCCCTGCTCTAATCCTGACTTTC
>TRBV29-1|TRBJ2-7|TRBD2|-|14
CSVGLAGVPYEQYF
TGCAGCGTCGGACTAGCGGGAGTTCCCTACGAGCAGTACTTC
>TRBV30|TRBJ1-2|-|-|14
CAWRVRGANYGYTF
TGTGCCTGGAGGGTTCGTGGAGCTAACTATGGCTACACCTTC
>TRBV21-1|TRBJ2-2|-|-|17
CASSSRGDFESTGELFF
TGTGCCAGCAGCAGCAGGGGGGATTTCGAGAGCACCGGGGAGCTGTTTTTT
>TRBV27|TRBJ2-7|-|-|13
CASSFRESYEQYF
TGTGCCAGCAGTTTTAGGGAATCCTACGAGCAGTACTTC
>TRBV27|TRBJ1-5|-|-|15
CASSSQGGSNQPQHF
TGTGCCAGCAGCTCCCAAGGGGGAAGCAATCAGCCCCAGCATTTT
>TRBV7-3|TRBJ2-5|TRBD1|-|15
CASSRGQGGVETQYF
TGTGCCAGCAGCCGGGGACAGGGTGGGGTGGAGACCCAGTACTTC
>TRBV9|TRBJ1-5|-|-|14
CASSDVGGNQPQHF
TGTGCCAGCAGCGATGTAGGGGGGAATCAGCCCCAGCATTTT
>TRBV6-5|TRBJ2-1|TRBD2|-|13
CASSHPGTREQFF
TGTGCCAGCAGCCACCCCGGGACTAGAGAGCAGTTCTTC
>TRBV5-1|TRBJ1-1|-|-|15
CASSLDTGVKTEAFF
TGCGCCAGCAGTTTGGACACGGGGGTAAAAACTGAAGCTTTCTTT
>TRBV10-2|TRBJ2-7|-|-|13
CAASSAGSGEQYF
TGCGCCGCGTCCTCGGCGGGTTCTGGCGAGCAGTACTTC
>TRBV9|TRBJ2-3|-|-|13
CASSVGYGDTQYF
TGTGCCAGCAGCGTAGGTTACGGGGATACGCAGTATTTT
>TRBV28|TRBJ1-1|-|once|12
CASSFRGGKAFF
TGTGCCAGCAGTTTCCGAGGGGGTAAGGCTTTCTTT
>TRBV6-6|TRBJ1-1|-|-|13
CASSYGGQAEAFF
TGTGCCAGCAGTTACGGGGGTCAGGCGGAAGCTTTCTTT
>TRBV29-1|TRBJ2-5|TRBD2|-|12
CSVAAGGEAQYF
TGCAGCGTTGCTGCGGGGGGAGAGGCCCAGTACTTC
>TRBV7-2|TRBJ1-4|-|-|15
CASSLTPVVGEKLFF
TGTGCCAGCAGCTTAACCCCGGTAGTGGGGGAAAAACTGTTTTTT
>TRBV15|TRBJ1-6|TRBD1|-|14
CATSRGDRGRALHF
TGTGCCACCAGCAGAGGGGACAGGGGGCGAGCCCTCCACTTT